This T cell receptor beta chain is from a study of blood T cell repertoires in COVID-19. In the study overall: Spain, Italy and the United States supplied samples that represented acute and convalescent COVID-19. Sources were T cells, B-cell-depleted T cells, or PBMCs; the material itself was cDNA or gDNA.

This CDR3 region has 14 residues. Trimming took 3 bases from V and 6 from J, leaving 9 bases between them. Germline V CDR1 and CDR2: MDHEN, SYDVKM. Authors' data handling: By means of reference gene primer amplification, nucleated cell counts were estimated. Data came from immunoSEQ multiplex PCR; TCRdb stores just in-frame clones and leaves some out. V and J calls and clone size come straight from that table; D and trimming were deduced from the DNA. The table has around 170,000 clones, over 80% seen once. V gene TRBV28 combines with J gene TRBJ1-6; no clear D. The sequenced sample consisted of peripheral blood. This TCR was recovered from a woman aged 55-69 years with acute or convalescent COVID-19. CDR3 coding DNA: TGTGCCAGCAGTTTTATGTCCAGTAATTCACCCCTCCACTTT. This encodes CASSFMSSNSPLHF.